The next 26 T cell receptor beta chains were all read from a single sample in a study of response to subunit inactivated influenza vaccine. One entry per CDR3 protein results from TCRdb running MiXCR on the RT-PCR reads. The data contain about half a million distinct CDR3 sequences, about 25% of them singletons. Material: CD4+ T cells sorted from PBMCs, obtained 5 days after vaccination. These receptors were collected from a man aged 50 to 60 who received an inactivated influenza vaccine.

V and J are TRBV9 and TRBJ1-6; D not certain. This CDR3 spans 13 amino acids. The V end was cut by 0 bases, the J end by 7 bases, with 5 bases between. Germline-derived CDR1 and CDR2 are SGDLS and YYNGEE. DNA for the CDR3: TGTGCCAGCAGCGTAGATGGGAATTCACCCCTCCACTTT. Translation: CASSVDGNSPLHF.

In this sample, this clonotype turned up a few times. CDR3: CASSVTDRDYLTEAFF. CDR3 DNA: TGTGCCAGCAGTGTTACCGACAGGGATTACCTTACCGAAGCTTTCTTT. V is TRBV6-1 and J is TRBJ1-1; the match to TRBD1 covers 7 bases. Trimming took 4 bases from V and 8 from J; bases not matched to a gene: 16. Germline CDR1 and CDR2: MNHNS and SASEGT. This CDR3 contains 16 residues.

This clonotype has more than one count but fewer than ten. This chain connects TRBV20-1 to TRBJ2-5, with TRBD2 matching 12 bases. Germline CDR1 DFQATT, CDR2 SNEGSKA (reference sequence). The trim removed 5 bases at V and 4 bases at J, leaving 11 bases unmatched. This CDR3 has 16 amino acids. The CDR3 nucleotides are TGCAGTGCTCCTACTAGCGGGGGGACCTCCGGAGAGACCCAGTACTTC. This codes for CSAPTSGGTSGETQYF.

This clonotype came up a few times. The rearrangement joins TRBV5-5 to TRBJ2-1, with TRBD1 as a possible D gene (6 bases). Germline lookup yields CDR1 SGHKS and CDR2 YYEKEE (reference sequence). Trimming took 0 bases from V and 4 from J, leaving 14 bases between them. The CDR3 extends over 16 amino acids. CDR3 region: CASSLASLGGYNEQFF. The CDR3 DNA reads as TGTGCCAGCAGCTTGGCTAGCCTAGGGGGTTACAATGAGCAGTTCTTC.

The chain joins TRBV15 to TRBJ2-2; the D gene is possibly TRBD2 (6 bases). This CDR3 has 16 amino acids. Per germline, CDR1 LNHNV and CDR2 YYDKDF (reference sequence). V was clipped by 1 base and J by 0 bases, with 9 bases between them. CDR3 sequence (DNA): TGTGCCACCAGCAGAGGTAGCGGCCCGAACACCGGGGAGCTGTTTTTT. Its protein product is CATSRGSGPNTGELFF. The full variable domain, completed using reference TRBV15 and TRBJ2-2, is DAMVIQNPRYQVTQFGKPVTLSCSQTLNHNVMYWYQQKSSQAPKLLFHYYDKDFNNEADTPDNFQSRRPNTSFCFLDIRSPGLGDTAMYLCATSRGSGPNTGELFFGEGSRLTVL.

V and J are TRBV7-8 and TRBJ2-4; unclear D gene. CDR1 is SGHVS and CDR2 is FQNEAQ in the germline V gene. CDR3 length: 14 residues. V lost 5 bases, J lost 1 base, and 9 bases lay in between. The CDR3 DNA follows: TGTGCCAGCAGCCGAGAGAGGGCCAAAAACATTCAGTACTTC. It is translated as CASSRERAKNIQYF.

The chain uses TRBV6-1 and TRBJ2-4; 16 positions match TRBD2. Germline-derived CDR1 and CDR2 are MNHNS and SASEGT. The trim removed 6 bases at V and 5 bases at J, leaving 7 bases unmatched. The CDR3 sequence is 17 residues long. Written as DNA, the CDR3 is TGTGCCAGCAGCTCCGGGACTAGCGGGGGGGCCCAAAACATTCAGTACTTC. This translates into CASSSGTSGGAQNIQYF.

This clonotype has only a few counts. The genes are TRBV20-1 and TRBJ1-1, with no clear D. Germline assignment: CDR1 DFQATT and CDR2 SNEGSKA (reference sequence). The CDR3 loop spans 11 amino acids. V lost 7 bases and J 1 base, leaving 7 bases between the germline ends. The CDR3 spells CSEARNTEAFF. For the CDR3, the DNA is TGCAGTGAGGCCCGGAACACTGAAGCTTTCTTT.

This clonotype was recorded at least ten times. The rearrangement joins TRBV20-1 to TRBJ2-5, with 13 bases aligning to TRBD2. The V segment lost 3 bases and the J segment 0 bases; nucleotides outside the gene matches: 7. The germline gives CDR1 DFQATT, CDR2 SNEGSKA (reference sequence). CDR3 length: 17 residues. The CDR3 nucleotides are TGCAGTGCTAGCTCATTTACTAGCGGGAGGGACCAAGAGACCCAGTACTTC. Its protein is CSASSFTSGRDQETQYF.

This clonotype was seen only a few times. As DNA, the CDR3 is TGTGCCAGCAGTATTACTGGGGCCAACGTCCTGACTTTC. Its protein product is CASSITGANVLTF. This chain joins TRBV12-3 or TRBV12-4 and TRBJ2-6; D not resolved. This CDR3 has 13 amino acids. Trimming pared 5 bases from V and 2 bases from J, leaving 4 bases between.

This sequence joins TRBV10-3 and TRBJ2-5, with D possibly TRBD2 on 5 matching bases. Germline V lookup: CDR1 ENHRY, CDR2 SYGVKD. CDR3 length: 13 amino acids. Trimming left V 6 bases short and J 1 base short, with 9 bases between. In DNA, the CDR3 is TGTGCCATCAGCCCGGGATCCCAAGAGACCCAGTACTTC. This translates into CAISPGSQETQYF.

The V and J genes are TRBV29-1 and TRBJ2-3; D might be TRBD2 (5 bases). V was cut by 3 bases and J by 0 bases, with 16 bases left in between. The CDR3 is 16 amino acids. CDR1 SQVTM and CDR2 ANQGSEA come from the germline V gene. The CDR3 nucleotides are TGCAGCGTTGACGGTCGTACTGAGGGTAGCACAGATACGCAGTATTTT. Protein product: CSVDGRTEGSTDTQYF.

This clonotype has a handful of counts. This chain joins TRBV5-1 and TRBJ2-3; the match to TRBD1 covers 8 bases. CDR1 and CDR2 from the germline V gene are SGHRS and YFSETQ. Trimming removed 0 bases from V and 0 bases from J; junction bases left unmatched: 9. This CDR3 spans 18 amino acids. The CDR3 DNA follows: TGCGCCAGCAGCTTGGCCCCTCGACAGGGGTTTAGCACAGATACGCAGTATTTT. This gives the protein CASSLAPRQGFSTDTQYF.

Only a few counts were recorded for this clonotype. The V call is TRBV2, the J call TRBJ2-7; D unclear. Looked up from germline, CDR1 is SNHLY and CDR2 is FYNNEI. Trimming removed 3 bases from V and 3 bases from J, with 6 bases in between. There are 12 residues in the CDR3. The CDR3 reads CASSERSYEQYF. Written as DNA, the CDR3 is TGTGCCAGCAGTGAGCGGAGCTACGAGCAGTACTTC.

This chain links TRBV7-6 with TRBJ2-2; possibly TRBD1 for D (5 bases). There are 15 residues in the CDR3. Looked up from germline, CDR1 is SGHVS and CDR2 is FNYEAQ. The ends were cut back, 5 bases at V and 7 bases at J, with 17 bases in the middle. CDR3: CASSATGRASGELFF. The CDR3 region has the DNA TGTGCCAGCAGCGCCACGGGCAGGGCGAGCGGGGAGCTGTTTTTT.

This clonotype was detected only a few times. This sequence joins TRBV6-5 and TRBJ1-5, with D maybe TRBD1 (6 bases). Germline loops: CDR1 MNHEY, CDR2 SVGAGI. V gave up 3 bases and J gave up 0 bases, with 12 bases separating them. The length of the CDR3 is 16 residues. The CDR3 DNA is TGTGCCAGCAGTTATGGTCGGGGGGCTAGCAATCAGCCCCAGCATTTT. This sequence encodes CASSYGRGASNQPQHF.

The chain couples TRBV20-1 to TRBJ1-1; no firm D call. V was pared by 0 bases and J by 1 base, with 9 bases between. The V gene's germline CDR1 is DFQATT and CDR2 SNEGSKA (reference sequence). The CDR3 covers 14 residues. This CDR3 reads CSAREGHPNTEAFF. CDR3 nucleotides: TGCAGTGCTAGAGAAGGGCACCCGAACACTGAAGCTTTCTTT.

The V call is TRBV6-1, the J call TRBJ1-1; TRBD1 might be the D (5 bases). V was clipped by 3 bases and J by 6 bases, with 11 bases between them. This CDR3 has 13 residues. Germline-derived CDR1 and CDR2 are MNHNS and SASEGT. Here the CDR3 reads CASSDGGEAEAFF. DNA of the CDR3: TGTGCCAGCAGTGATGGAGGGGAGGCTGAAGCTTTCTTT.

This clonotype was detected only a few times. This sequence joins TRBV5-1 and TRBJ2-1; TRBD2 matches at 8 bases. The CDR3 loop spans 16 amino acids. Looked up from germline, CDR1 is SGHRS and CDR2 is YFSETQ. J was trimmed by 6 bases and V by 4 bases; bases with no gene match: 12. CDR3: CASSPIRGGRFNEQFF. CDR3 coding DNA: TGCGCCAGCAGCCCCATTCGGGGGGGCAGGTTCAATGAGCAGTTCTTC.

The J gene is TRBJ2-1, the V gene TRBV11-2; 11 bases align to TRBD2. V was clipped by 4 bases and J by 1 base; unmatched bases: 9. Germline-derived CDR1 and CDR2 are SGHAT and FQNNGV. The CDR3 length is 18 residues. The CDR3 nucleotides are TGTGCCAGCAGCTCAGTTAGCGGGAGGGCCGGGTCCTACAATGAGCAGTTCTTC. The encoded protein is CASSSVSGRAGSYNEQFF.

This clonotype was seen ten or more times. This chain's CDR3 is CASSPDRGGSPLHF. The CDR3 DNA follows: TGTGCCAGCAGTCCAGACAGGGGCGGATCACCCCTCCACTTT. The rearrangement links TRBV12-3 or TRBV12-4 to TRBJ1-6; 8 bases map to TRBD1. Trimming cost V 5 bases and J 10 bases; bases outside gene matches: 7. There are 14 residues in the CDR3.

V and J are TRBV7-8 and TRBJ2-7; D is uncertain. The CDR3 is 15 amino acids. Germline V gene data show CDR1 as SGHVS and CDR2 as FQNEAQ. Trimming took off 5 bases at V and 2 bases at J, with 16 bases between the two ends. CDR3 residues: CASSPTAQRTYEQYF. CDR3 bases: TGTGCCAGCAGCCCCACGGCGCAGAGAACCTACGAGCAGTACTTC. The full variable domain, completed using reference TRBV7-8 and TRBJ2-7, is GAGVSQSPRYKVAKRGQDVALRCDPISGHVSLFWYQQALGQGPEFLTYFQNEAQLDKSGLPSDRFFAERPEGSVSTLKIQRTQQEDSAVYLCASSPTAQRTYEQYFGPGTRLTVT.

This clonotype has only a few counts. The chain's CDR3 is CASSYSGLVTNNEQFF. Written as DNA, the CDR3 is TGTGCCAGCAGTTACTCGGGACTTGTCACTAACAATGAGCAGTTCTTC. V and J are TRBV6-5 and TRBJ2-1, with D tentatively TRBD2 (6 bases). Germline V lookup: CDR1 MNHEY, CDR2 SVGAGI. There are 16 residues in the CDR3. Trimming removed 0 bases at V and 5 bases at J, with 14 bases between.

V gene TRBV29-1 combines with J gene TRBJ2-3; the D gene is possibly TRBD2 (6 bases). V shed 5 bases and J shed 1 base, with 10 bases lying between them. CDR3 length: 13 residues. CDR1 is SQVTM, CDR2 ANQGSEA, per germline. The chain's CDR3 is CSVRGGGTDTQYF. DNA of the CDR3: TGCAGCGTTCGCGGAGGGGGCACAGATACGCAGTATTTT.

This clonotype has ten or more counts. The CDR3 nucleotides are TGTGCCAGCAGTGATTGGGGAAGGATGGGACTAGACGCCTACGAGCAGTACTTC. This gives the protein CASSDWGRMGLDAYEQYF. The chain carries TRBV2 and TRBJ2-7; 8 bases line up with TRBD2. This CDR3 comprises 18 residues. V dropped 3 bases and J dropped 2; count of bases not matched to a gene: 15. The germline V gene encodes CDR1 SNHLY and CDR2 FYNNEI.

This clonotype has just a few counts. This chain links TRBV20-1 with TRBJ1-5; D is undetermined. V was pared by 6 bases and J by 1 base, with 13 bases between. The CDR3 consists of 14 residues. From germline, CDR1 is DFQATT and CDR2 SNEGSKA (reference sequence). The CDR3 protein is CSARVVGSNQPQHF. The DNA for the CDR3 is TGCAGTGCCCGAGTGGTAGGAAGCAATCAGCCCCAGCATTTT.